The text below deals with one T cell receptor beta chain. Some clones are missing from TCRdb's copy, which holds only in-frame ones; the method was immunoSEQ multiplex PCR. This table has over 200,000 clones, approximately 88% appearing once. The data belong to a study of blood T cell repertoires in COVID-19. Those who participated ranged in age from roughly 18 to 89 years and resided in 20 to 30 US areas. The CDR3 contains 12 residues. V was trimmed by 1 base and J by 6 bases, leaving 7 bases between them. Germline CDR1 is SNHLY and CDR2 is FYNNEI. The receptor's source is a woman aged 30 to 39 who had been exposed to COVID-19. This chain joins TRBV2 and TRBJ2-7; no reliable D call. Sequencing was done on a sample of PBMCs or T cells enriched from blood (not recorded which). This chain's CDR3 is CASSEEPGEQYF. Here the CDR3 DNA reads TGTGCCAGCAGTGAAGAACCGGGCGAGCAGTACTTC.